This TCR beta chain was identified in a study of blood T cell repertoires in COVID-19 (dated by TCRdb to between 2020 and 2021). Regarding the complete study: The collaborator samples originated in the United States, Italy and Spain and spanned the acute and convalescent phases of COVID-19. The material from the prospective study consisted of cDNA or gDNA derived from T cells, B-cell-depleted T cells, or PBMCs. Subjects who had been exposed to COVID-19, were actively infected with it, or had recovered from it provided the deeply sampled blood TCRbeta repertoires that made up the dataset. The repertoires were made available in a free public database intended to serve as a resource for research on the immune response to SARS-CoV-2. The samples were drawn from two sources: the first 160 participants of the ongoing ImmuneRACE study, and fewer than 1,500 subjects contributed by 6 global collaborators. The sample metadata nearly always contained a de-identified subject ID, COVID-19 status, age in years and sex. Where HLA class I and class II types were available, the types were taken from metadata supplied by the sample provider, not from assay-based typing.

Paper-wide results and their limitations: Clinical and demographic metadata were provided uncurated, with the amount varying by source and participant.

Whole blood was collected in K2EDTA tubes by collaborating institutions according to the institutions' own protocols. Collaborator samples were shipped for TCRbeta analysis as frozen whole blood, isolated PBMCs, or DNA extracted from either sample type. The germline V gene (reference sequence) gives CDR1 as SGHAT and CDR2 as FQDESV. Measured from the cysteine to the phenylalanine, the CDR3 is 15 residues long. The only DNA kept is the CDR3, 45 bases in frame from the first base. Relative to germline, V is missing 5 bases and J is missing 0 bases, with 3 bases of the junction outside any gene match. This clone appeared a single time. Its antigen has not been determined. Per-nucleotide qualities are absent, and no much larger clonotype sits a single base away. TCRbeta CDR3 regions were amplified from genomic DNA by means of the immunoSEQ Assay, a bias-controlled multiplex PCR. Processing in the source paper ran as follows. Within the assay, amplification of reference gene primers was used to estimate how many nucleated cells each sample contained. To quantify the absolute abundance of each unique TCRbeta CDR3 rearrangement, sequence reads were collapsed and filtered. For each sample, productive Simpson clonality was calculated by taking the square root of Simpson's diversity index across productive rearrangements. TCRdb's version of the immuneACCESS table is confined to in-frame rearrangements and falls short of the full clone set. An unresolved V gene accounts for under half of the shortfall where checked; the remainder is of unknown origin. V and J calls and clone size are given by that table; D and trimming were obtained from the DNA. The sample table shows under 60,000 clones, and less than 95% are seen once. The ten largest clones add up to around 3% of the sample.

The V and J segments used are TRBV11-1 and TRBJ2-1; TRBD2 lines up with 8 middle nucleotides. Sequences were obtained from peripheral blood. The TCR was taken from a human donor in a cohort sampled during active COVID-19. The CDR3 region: CASSESGSSYNEQFF. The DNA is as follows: TGTGCCAGCAGCGAAAGCGGGAGCTCCTACAATGAGCAGTTCTTC.